This TCR beta chain was recorded in a study of somatic mutations in cytotoxic T cells in rheumatoid arthritis. Per the germline V gene, CDR1 is WNHNN and CDR2 is SYGVQD (reference sequence). This CDR3 contains 12 residues. V was trimmed by 2 bases and J by 2 bases, leaving 4 bases between them. TCRdb keeps only in-frame clones here, not all; method: immunoSEQ multiplex PCR. The sample consists of approximately 9,500 clones, over 80% of them appearing once. The receptor comes from an adult with rheumatoid arthritis. The J gene is TRBJ2-7, the V gene TRBV10-1; no clear D. The specimen sequenced was CD8+ T cells sorted from blood. The CDR3 nucleotides read TGCGCCAGCAGTGAGACGGCCTACGAGCAGTACTTC. Translated: CASSETAYEQYF.